These 26 T cell receptor beta chains originate from one sample sequenced in a study of prognosis after radiotherapy for stage I lung cancer. Two-round multiplex PCR on genomic DNA was the method by which TCR beta CDR3 was amplified. With primers specific to each TRBV and TRBJ gene, the first-round PCR was performed. Via MiXCR, TCRdb re-called the multiplex PCR reads, giving one row per CDR3 protein. The sample shows 12,000 or so distinct CDR3 sequences, over 35% of them seen only once. The specimen was PBMCs, collected before or after stereotactic body radiation therapy (not recorded which). All receptors derive from a donor at least 50 years old with non-small cell lung cancer.

This clonotype ranks as medium-sized. The CDR3 region has the DNA TGTGCCAGCAGACGTACTGGGGGGGTGAATGAGCAGTTCTTC. This translates into CASRRTGGVNEQFF. The rearrangement links TRBV6-1 to TRBJ2-1, with 7 bases fitting TRBD2. This CDR3 comprises 14 residues. V lost 6 bases and J lost 7; bases outside the gene matches: 9. The V gene's germline CDR1 is MNHNS and CDR2 SASEGT.

In its sample, this clonotype was seen many times. V gene TRBV29-1 combines with J gene TRBJ1-1, with TRBD1 as a possible D gene (5 bases). Trimming cost V 7 bases and J 4 bases, with 19 bases left between them. Germline loops: CDR1 SQVTM, CDR2 ANQGSEA. The CDR3 length is 14 residues. CDR3 loop: CSGVGASGATEAFF. The DNA for the CDR3 is TGCAGCGGGGTAGGGGCGAGTGGGGCCACTGAAGCTTTCTTT.

This clonotype was seen many times. The chain recombines TRBV5-4 with TRBJ2-7; D gene ambiguous. The germline V gene encodes CDR1 SGHNT and CDR2 YYREEE (reference sequence). The CDR3 runs 12 residues. V was clipped by 0 bases and J by 4 bases, with 5 bases between them. The CDR3 coding sequence is TGTGCCAGCAGCTTGGACGGGTACGAGCAGTACTTC. Its translation is CASSLDGYEQYF.

V usage is TRBV29-1 and J usage is TRBJ1-2; possible D gene TRBD1, 5 bases. This CDR3 has 15 amino acids. Germline lookup yields CDR1 SQVTM and CDR2 ANQGSEA. Trimming removed 0 bases from V and 4 bases from J, with 15 bases in between. The CDR3 reads CSVEDDFGASYGYTF. As DNA, the CDR3 is TGCAGCGTTGAAGATGATTTTGGGGCCTCCTATGGCTACACCTTC.

This clonotype rates as medium-sized. This rearrangement joins TRBV19 to TRBJ1-2; weak D call: TRBD1 (6 bases). The germline V gene has CDR1 LNHDA and CDR2 SQIVND (reference sequence). V was cut by 5 bases and J by 8 bases, with 9 bases left in between. The CDR3 extends over 11 amino acids. CDR3 bases: TGTGCCAGTAGTGTCGGACAGGGCTACACCTTC. Encoded protein: CASSVGQGYTF.

This clonotype is termed medium-sized. The CDR3: CASSSRETYEQYF. CDR3 coding DNA: TGTGCCAGCAGCTCCAGAGAGACCTACGAGCAGTACTTC. The rearrangement links TRBV11-2 to TRBJ2-7; D unclear. Germline V gene data show CDR1 as SGHAT and CDR2 as FQNNGV. The V and J ends lost 4 bases and 2 bases respectively, with 9 bases between them. The CDR3 has 13 amino acids.

The chain links TRBV28 to TRBJ1-6; no firm D call. Germline-derived CDR1 and CDR2 are MDHEN and SYDVKM. The CDR3 consists of 14 residues. V lost 2 bases to trimming and J lost 7 bases, with 9 bases between them. Written as DNA, the CDR3 is TGTGCCAGCAGTTTACCAGGTGGAAATTCACCCCTCCACTTT. It specifies CASSLPGGNSPLHF.

By its share, this clonotype is medium-sized. J is TRBJ2-5 and V is TRBV11-3, with a tentative D call TRBD2 (6 bases). V was pared by 2 bases and J by 1 base, with 8 bases between. CDR1 is SGHNT and CDR2 is YENEEA in the germline V gene. This CDR3 spans 14 amino acids. CDR3 residues: CASSLLTSQETQYF. The DNA of the CDR3 is TGTGCCAGCAGCTTACTGACTAGCCAAGAGACCCAGTACTTC.

Turning to this clonotype: A read error is the likely source, as a far larger clone sits one nucleotide away. The chain uses TRBV6-1 and TRBJ2-1; D assignment may be TRBD1 or TRBD2 (5 bases each). The germline V and J ends were trimmed by 7 bases and 3 bases, with 19 bases remaining between them. Germline V CDR1 and CDR2: MNHNS, SASEGT. The CDR3 contains 16 residues. CDR3 amino acids: CASISSPGRNYNEQFF. The CDR3 DNA reads TGTGCCAGCATTTCCTCTCCGGGACGGAACTACAATGAGCAGTTCTTC.

The table lists this clonotype with many counts. This chain uses TRBV24-1 with TRBJ2-3; D is uncertain. This CDR3 has 13 amino acids. The germline CDR1 and CDR2 sequences are KGHDR and SFDVKD. The germline V and J ends were trimmed by 5 bases and 4 bases, with 9 bases remaining between them. CDR3 amino acids: CATSVIGADTQYF. The CDR3 DNA is TGTGCCACCAGTGTGATTGGCGCAGATACGCAGTATTTT.

The table lists this clonotype with many counts. This sequence joins TRBV12-3 or TRBV12-4 and TRBJ2-3; D assignment may be TRBD1 or TRBD2 (5 bases each). The CDR3 has 14 residues. V lost 6 bases, J lost 5 bases, and 15 bases lay in between. Here the CDR3 DNA reads TGTGCCAGCAGGGGGGACGCAGGTGGAGATACGCAGTATTTT. Translated: CASRGDAGGDTQYF.

About this clonotype: One end of the junction is discordant with germline, which a read error may explain. V usage is TRBV19 and J usage is TRBJ2-1; 14 nucleotides line up with TRBD2. The CDR3 is made up of 15 amino acids. The germline V gene encodes CDR1 LNHDA and CDR2 SQIVND (reference sequence). For the CDR3, the DNA is TGTGCCAGTAGCATTGGACTAGCGGGGGGTAATGAGCAGTCCTTC. It codes for CASSIGLAGGNEQSF.

This clonotype was seen ten or more times. This chain uses TRBV20-1 with TRBJ2-2; TRBD1 matches at 8 bases. The CDR3 runs to 14 residues. The J segment lost 2 bases and the V segment lost 4 bases, leaving 3 bases of the junction unmatched. Looked up from germline, CDR1 is DFQATT and CDR2 is SNEGSKA (reference sequence). CDR3 coding DNA: TGCAGTGCTATTGGACAGGGTAACACCGGGGAGCTGTTTTTT. Translation gives CSAIGQGNTGELFF.

Turning to this clonotype: A far larger clone differs by one base, so this is likely a read error. V gene TRBV27 combines with J gene TRBJ2-7, with D hard to call. This CDR3 has 13 amino acids. Germline values: CDR1 MNHEY, CDR2 SMNVEV (reference sequence). Trimming pared 5 bases from V and 2 bases from J, leaving 10 bases between. This CDR3 reads CASSISRTYEQYF. In nucleotides, the CDR3 is TGTGCCAGCAGTATCAGTAGGACCTACGAGCAGTACTTC.

The rearrangement uses TRBV5-8 and TRBJ2-3; no definite D call. V was trimmed by 0 bases and J by 1 base, leaving 9 bases between them. This CDR3 comprises 15 residues. Germline-derived CDR1 and CDR2 are SGHTS and YDEGEE. The CDR3 DNA reads TGTGCCAGCAGCTTGGACGGGTATGGCACAGATACGCAGTATTTT. Translation: CASSLDGYGTDTQYF. Full variable domain (missing parts from reference TRBV5-8 and TRBJ2-3): EAGVTQSPTHLIKTRGQQATLRCSPISGHTSVYWYQQALGLGLQFLLWYDEGEERNRGNFPPRFSGRQFPNYSSELNVNALELEDSALYLCASSLDGYGTDTQYFGPGTRLTVL.

This clonotype showed up just once. The J gene is TRBJ2-5, the V gene TRBV5-6, with TRBD2 matching 8 bases. Germline CDR1 reads SGHDT; CDR2 reads YYEEEE. This CDR3 region has 19 residues. V was pared by 2 bases and J by 2 bases, with 17 bases of the junction left unmatched. CDR3 coding DNA: TGTGCCAGCAGCTTTTCGGTTAGCGGGGAGATCTCTGAGCAAGAGACCCAGTACTTC. Amino acid sequence: CASSFSVSGEISEQETQYF. The complete variable domain, with remaining parts taken from reference TRBV5-6 and TRBJ2-5, reads DAGVTQSPTHLIKTRGQQVTLRCSPKSGHDTVSWYQQALGQGPQFIFQYYEEEERQRGNFPDRFSGHQFPNYSSELNVNALLLGDSALYLCASSFSVSGEISEQETQYFGPGTRLLVL.

This clonotype was detected ten times or more. The genes are TRBV27 and TRBJ2-4; unclear D gene. This CDR3 comprises 16 residues. V lost 2 bases to trimming and J lost 0 bases, with 11 bases between them. Per germline, CDR1 MNHEY and CDR2 SMNVEV (reference sequence). CDR3 loop: CASSLGSLLAKNIQYF. As DNA, the CDR3 is TGTGCCAGCAGTTTAGGCAGCCTACTAGCCAAAAACATTCAGTACTTC.

This clonotype appeared many times. The chain has TRBV6-5 and TRBJ1-1; TRBD1 might be the D (5 bases). Trimming stripped 0 bases from V and 3 bases from J, with 14 bases between. The CDR3 consists of 16 residues. The V gene's germline CDR1 is MNHEY and CDR2 SVGAGI. CDR3 residues: CASSYSKGQADTEAFF. The CDR3, as DNA: TGTGCCAGCAGTTACTCGAAGGGGCAGGCAGACACTGAAGCTTTCTTT.

The rearrangement joins TRBV5-4 to TRBJ2-6; D not certain. The V end lost 4 bases, the J end lost 0 bases, and 11 bases lay between the germline ends. Germline V lookup: CDR1 SGHNT, CDR2 YYREEE (reference sequence). The CDR3 length is 16 residues. For the CDR3, the DNA is TGTGCCAGCAGCAGAGTAACAAGCTCTGGGGCCAACGTCCTGACTTTC. Amino acid sequence: CASSRVTSSGANVLTF.

This clonotype was found many times. This chain connects TRBV6-1 to TRBJ2-3; 8 bases line up with TRBD2. V lost 6 bases to trimming and J lost 10 bases; unmatched junction nucleotides: 6. CDR1 and CDR2 from the germline V gene are MNHNS and SASEGT. The CDR3 totals 12 residues. The CDR3 is CASRDGLAAQYF. For the CDR3, the DNA is TGTGCCAGCAGGGACGGACTAGCTGCGCAGTATTTT.

This clonotype counts as medium-sized (0.01 to 0.1%). CDR3 sequence reads: CASTAYNSPLHF. The CDR3 nucleotides read TGTGCCAGCACAGCTTATAATTCACCCCTCCACTTT. The J gene is TRBJ1-6, the V gene TRBV6-1; D unclear. V lost 7 bases, J lost 4 bases, and 5 bases lay in between. Germline-derived CDR1 and CDR2 are MNHNS and SASEGT. The CDR3 contains 12 residues.

This clonotype was observed at least ten times. V gene TRBV24-1 combines with J gene TRBJ1-2; D gene unclear. The CDR3 contains 14 residues. V was shortened by 4 bases and J by 4 bases, with 12 bases between the two germline ends. CDR1 and CDR2 (germline): KGHDR, SFDVKD. CDR3 DNA sequence: TGTGCCACCAGTGACCGGACCCTGACCTATGGCTACACCTTC. Translation gives CATSDRTLTYGYTF.

This clonotype was seen at least ten times. V is TRBV28 and J is TRBJ2-2; D is possibly TRBD1 (5 bases). The V gene's germline CDR1 is MDHEN and CDR2 SYDVKM. There are 17 residues in the CDR3. CDR3 nucleotide sequence: TGTGCACGTGCGGCAGGGATGGATCTCCCGAACACCGGGGAGCTGTTTTTT. Amino acid sequence: CARAAGMDLPNTGELFF. The variable domain in full, completed from reference TRBV28 and TRBJ2-2, reads DVKVTQSSRYLVKRTGEKVFLECVQDMDHENMFWYRQDPGLGLRLIYFSYDVKMKEKGDIPEGYSVSREKKERFSLILESASTNQTSMYLCARAAGMDLPNTGELFFGEGSRLTVL.

This clonotype was observed at least ten times. The CDR3 here is CASSGQVLVGQPQHF. In DNA, the CDR3 is TGTGCCAGCAGCGGGCAGGTCCTCGTAGGTCAGCCCCAGCATTTT. This chain uses TRBV7-2 with TRBJ1-5, with D hard to call. Trimming removed 5 bases from V and 6 bases from J, with 17 bases in between. Germline V gives CDR1 SGHTA, CDR2 FQGNSA. The CDR3 has 15 amino acids.

This clonotype was picked up many times. The V and J genes are TRBV7-2 and TRBJ2-1; TRBD2 might be the D (5 bases). The CDR3 is 13 amino acids. Trimming cost V 3 bases and J 6 bases, with 9 bases left between them. Germline lookup yields CDR1 SGHTA and CDR2 FQGNSA. CDR3 nucleotide sequence: TGTGCCAGCAGCTTTCCCGGGATCAATGAGCAGTTCTTC. It codes for CASSFPGINEQFF.

By proportion, this clonotype is medium-sized. An end of the junction does not agree with germline; a read error may underlie this. The chain uses TRBV4-3 and TRBJ2-2, with 7 bases matching TRBD2. This CDR3 spans 16 amino acids. Germline values: CDR1 LGHNA, CDR2 YSLEER. The CDR3 nucleotides are TGTGCCAGCAGCCAAGCTCTAGCGGCGAACACCGGGGAGCTGTTTTTT. The encoded protein is CASSQALAANTGELFF.